This TCR beta chain was identified during a study of cytomegalovirus exposure and HLA in healthy donors. Germline assignment: CDR1 SEHNR and CDR2 FQNEAQ (reference sequence). This CDR3 is 16 amino acids long. V was shortened by 1 base and J by 4 bases, with 14 bases between the two germline ends. Study findings and constraints: Earlier analysis yielded a pattern in which most TCR beta V segments were productive about 87% or about 30% of the time. An ancestry cluster, one associated with Asian ancestry, reportedly showed fewer N-insertions than the approximately 670-donor mean in a later analysis. Sequencing likely caused a cluster of highly shared sequence variants. Many donors shared some public TCRs, even though most TCR sequences were rare.

Vbeta (60) and Jbeta (13) primers were used in the PCR. TCRdb's copy holds only in-frame clones and misses some; the assay was immunoSEQ multiplex PCR. This table has 150,000 to 200,000 clones, 80% appearing once. For this clone: Its target is unknown.

The chain employs TRBV7-9 and TRBJ1-3; D is perhaps TRBD1 (5 bases). The source material was PBMCs. The TCR sequence derives from a man between 25 and 39 years old in good health and CMV-seropositive. The CDR3 protein is CASSLEVRERGNTIYF. Written as DNA, the CDR3 is TGTGCCAGCAGCTTAGAAGTCAGGGAAAGAGGAAACACCATATATTTT.